These T cell receptor beta chains were read from a single sample in a study of vaccination effects on CD4 cells after COVID-19. Produced via immunoSEQ multiplex PCR; TCRdb's table is partial and in-frame only. Of roughly 59,000 clones in the sample, just under 80% are singletons; the top ten hold roughly 2%. These TCRs' antigens remain unknown. Source: CD4+ T cells from PBMCs cultured with HCoV-OC43 spike peptides, taken after COVID-19 vaccination. Receptors were obtained from a human donor who received a COVID-19 vaccine. CDR3s include the opening cysteine and the closing phenylalanine or tryptophan. Fields, in order: clone size, D gene, J gene, V gene, CDR3 protein, CDR3 DNA. D genes are given only for firm matches. For some rows the clone size is stated as once, few or many, or as a class when expanded; others skip it.

clone_size: -
d_call: -
j_call: TRBJ2-5
v_call: TRBV6-5
cdr3_aa: CASRTPGGETQYF
cdr3_nt: TGTGCCAGCAGGACCCCTGGGGGTGAGACCCAGTACTTC

clone_size: -
d_call: -
j_call: TRBJ2-5
v_call: TRBV28
cdr3_aa: CASRGGTQETQYF
cdr3_nt: TGTGCCAGCAGAGGGGGGACCCAAGAGACCCAGTACTTC

clone_size: few
d_call: -
j_call: TRBJ1-5
v_call: TRBV30
cdr3_aa: CAWSAAVRGNQPQHF
cdr3_nt: TGTGCCTGGAGTGCAGCGGTCAGGGGCAATCAGCCCCAGCATTTT

clone_size: -
d_call: -
j_call: TRBJ1-1
v_call: TRBV4-1
cdr3_aa: CASRGDSTPSGTEAFF
cdr3_nt: TGCGCCAGCAGAGGGGACTCCACTCCCTCCGGCACTGAAGCTTTCTTT

clone_size: -
d_call: -
j_call: TRBJ2-3
v_call: TRBV6-5
cdr3_aa: CAGRTKPLDTQYF
cdr3_nt: TGTGCCGGACGGACCAAGCCCCTGGATACGCAGTATTTT

clone_size: -
d_call: TRBD1
j_call: TRBJ1-5
v_call: TRBV5-1
cdr3_aa: CASSWDRGGQPQHF
cdr3_nt: TGCGCCAGCAGCTGGGACAGGGGAGGGCAGCCCCAGCATTTT

clone_size: -
d_call: TRBD1
j_call: TRBJ1-3
v_call: TRBV6-5
cdr3_aa: CASIPQGARNTIYF
cdr3_nt: TGTGCCAGCATTCCCCAGGGGGCTCGAAACACCATATATTTT

clone_size: few
d_call: TRBD1
j_call: TRBJ2-1
v_call: TRBV2
cdr3_aa: CASSGQGNYNEQFF
cdr3_nt: TGTGCCAGCAGTGGACAGGGTAACTACAATGAGCAGTTCTTC

clone_size: -
d_call: -
j_call: TRBJ1-4
v_call: TRBV28
cdr3_aa: CASSFINEKLFF
cdr3_nt: TGTGCCAGCAGTTTCATTAATGAAAAACTGTTTTTT

clone_size: -
d_call: TRBD2
j_call: TRBJ2-2
v_call: TRBV3-1/TRBV3-2
cdr3_aa: CASSQGRGENTGELFF
cdr3_nt: TGTGCCAGCAGCCAAGGGCGGGGGGAAAACACCGGGGAGCTGTTTTTT

clone_size: once
d_call: -
j_call: TRBJ2-1
v_call: TRBV18
cdr3_aa: CASSSDMDNEQFF
cdr3_nt: TGTGCCAGCTCATCGGACATGGACAATGAGCAGTTCTTC

clone_size: -
d_call: -
j_call: TRBJ2-2
v_call: TRBV9
cdr3_aa: CASSPRVVGLVGELFF
cdr3_nt: TGTGCCAGCAGCCCTCGAGTAGTAGGTTTAGTCGGGGAGCTGTTTTTT

clone_size: -
d_call: TRBD1
j_call: TRBJ2-2
v_call: TRBV3-1/TRBV3-2
cdr3_aa: CASSHRPNRGYTGELFF
cdr3_nt: TGTGCCAGCAGCCACCGACCTAACAGGGGTTACACCGGGGAGCTGTTTTTT

clone_size: -
d_call: TRBD1
j_call: TRBJ2-5
v_call: TRBV6-6
cdr3_aa: CASRDREETQYF
cdr3_nt: TGTGCCAGCAGGGACAGGGAAGAGACCCAGTACTTC

clone_size: -
d_call: -
j_call: TRBJ2-6
v_call: TRBV7-9
cdr3_aa: CASEGMGVTGANVLTF
cdr3_nt: TGTGCCAGCGAGGGAATGGGGGTGACTGGGGCCAACGTCCTGACTTTC

clone_size: few
d_call: -
j_call: TRBJ2-3
v_call: TRBV5-5
cdr3_aa: CASSLRQRYTDTQYF
cdr3_nt: TGTGCCAGCAGCTTGCGGCAGCGATACACAGATACGCAGTATTTT

clone_size: -
d_call: TRBD1
j_call: TRBJ2-5
v_call: TRBV24-1
cdr3_aa: CATSDTRTGVETQYF
cdr3_nt: TGTGCCACCAGTGATACTCGGACAGGGGTCGAGACCCAGTACTTC

clone_size: -
d_call: TRBD1
j_call: TRBJ2-2
v_call: TRBV24-1
cdr3_aa: CATSDPQGAVGELFF
cdr3_nt: TGTGCCACCAGTGACCCCCAGGGGGCAGTCGGGGAGCTGTTTTTT

clone_size: few
d_call: -
j_call: TRBJ1-4
v_call: TRBV6-5
cdr3_aa: CASSYDGLTSEKLFF
cdr3_nt: TGTGCCAGCAGTTACGACGGGTTAACGTCTGAAAAACTGTTTTTT

clone_size: -
d_call: TRBD1
j_call: TRBJ2-3
v_call: TRBV24-1
cdr3_aa: CATSDPGTGGTDTQYF
cdr3_nt: TGTGCCACCAGTGATCCCGGGACAGGAGGCACAGATACGCAGTATTTT

clone_size: -
d_call: -
j_call: TRBJ1-1
v_call: TRBV7-8
cdr3_aa: CASRSGVGTEAFF
cdr3_nt: TGTGCCAGCAGATCAGGGGTAGGGACTGAAGCTTTCTTT

clone_size: -
d_call: TRBD1
j_call: TRBJ1-6
v_call: TRBV2
cdr3_aa: CASTADRAENSPLHF
cdr3_nt: TGTGCCAGCACAGCCGACAGGGCGGAGAATTCACCCCTCCACTTT

clone_size: -
d_call: -
j_call: TRBJ2-3
v_call: TRBV4-3
cdr3_aa: CASSVDSTVPDTQYF
cdr3_nt: TGCGCCAGCAGCGTTGACAGTACAGTCCCAGATACGCAGTATTTT

clone_size: -
d_call: -
j_call: TRBJ2-3
v_call: TRBV10-3
cdr3_aa: CAIRRDGTEDTQYF
cdr3_nt: TGTGCCATCAGGAGGGACGGAACAGAGGATACGCAGTATTTT

clone_size: -
d_call: -
j_call: TRBJ1-3
v_call: TRBV27
cdr3_aa: CASRSGGNTIYF
cdr3_nt: TGTGCCAGCAGATCAGGGGGAAACACCATATATTTT

clone_size: -
d_call: -
j_call: TRBJ2-5
v_call: TRBV19
cdr3_aa: CASSIRARPAWETQYF
cdr3_nt: TGTGCCAGTAGTATTAGGGCCAGACCGGCGTGGGAGACCCAGTACTTC

clone_size: -
d_call: -
j_call: TRBJ1-1
v_call: TRBV6-5
cdr3_aa: CASSTTPGKEGAFF
cdr3_nt: TGTGCCAGCAGTACGACCCCCGGGAAAGAGGGAGCTTTCTTT

clone_size: -
d_call: TRBD1
j_call: TRBJ1-2
v_call: TRBV28
cdr3_aa: CASSLRTGYGYTF
cdr3_nt: TGTGCCAGCAGTTTGAGGACAGGGTATGGCTACACCTTC

clone_size: -
d_call: -
j_call: TRBJ1-5
v_call: TRBV19
cdr3_aa: CASSIQGAGQPQHF
cdr3_nt: TGTGCCAGTAGTATCCAAGGGGCTGGTCAGCCCCAGCATTTT

clone_size: few
d_call: -
j_call: TRBJ2-3
v_call: TRBV9
cdr3_aa: CASSVVSAHTSTDTQYF
cdr3_nt: TGTGCCAGCAGCGTAGTTTCAGCACATACTAGCACAGATACGCAGTATTTT

clone_size: few
d_call: -
j_call: TRBJ2-5
v_call: TRBV6-5
cdr3_aa: CASSQQGPQETQYF
cdr3_nt: TGTGCCAGCAGCCAACAGGGTCCTCAGGAGACCCAGTACTTC

clone_size: -
d_call: -
j_call: TRBJ2-3
v_call: TRBV7-9
cdr3_aa: CASSRGQGLATDTQYF
cdr3_nt: TGTGCCAGCAGCCGGGGCCAGGGGTTGGCTACAGATACGCAGTATTTT

clone_size: few
d_call: -
j_call: TRBJ2-1
v_call: TRBV2
cdr3_aa: CASSASSYNEQFF
cdr3_nt: TGTGCCAGCAGTGCTAGCTCCTACAATGAGCAGTTCTTC

clone_size: -
d_call: TRBD1
j_call: TRBJ1-5
v_call: TRBV27
cdr3_aa: CASSARTGLHQPQHF
cdr3_nt: TGTGCCAGCAGTGCCCGGACAGGGTTGCATCAGCCCCAGCATTTT

clone_size: -
d_call: TRBD1
j_call: TRBJ1-2
v_call: TRBV2
cdr3_aa: CASRQGIANYGYTF
cdr3_nt: TGTGCCAGCAGACAGGGGATAGCTAACTATGGCTACACCTTC

clone_size: -
d_call: -
j_call: TRBJ1-4
v_call: TRBV12-3/TRBV12-4
cdr3_aa: CASSLTEKLFF
cdr3_nt: TGTGCCAGCAGTTTAACTGAAAAACTGTTTTTT

clone_size: -
d_call: -
j_call: TRBJ2-3
v_call: TRBV24-1
cdr3_aa: CATSDFSVEGFDTQYF
cdr3_nt: TGTGCCACCAGTGATTTTTCGGTGGAGGGGTTTGATACGCAGTATTTT

clone_size: medium-sized
d_call: TRBD1
j_call: TRBJ1-5
v_call: TRBV6-2/TRBV6-3
cdr3_aa: CASSRGTGTTQPQHF
cdr3_nt: TGTGCCAGCAGCAGGGGGACAGGCACAACTCAGCCCCAGCATTTT

clone_size: -
d_call: -
j_call: TRBJ1-2
v_call: TRBV2
cdr3_aa: CASSPDSSGGYTF
cdr3_nt: TGTGCCAGCAGCCCGGACAGTTCTGGGGGCTACACCTTC

clone_size: once
d_call: TRBD1
j_call: TRBJ1-4
v_call: TRBV7-2
cdr3_aa: CASSPYGTGWDEKLFF
cdr3_nt: TGTGCCAGCAGCCCCTATGGGACAGGTTGGGATGAAAAACTGTTTTTT

clone_size: -
d_call: -
j_call: TRBJ2-3
v_call: TRBV1
cdr3_aa: CTSSRLIHNTSTDTQYF
cdr3_nt: TGCACCAGCAGCCGTCTAATCCACAATACTAGCACAGATACGCAGTATTTT

clone_size: -
d_call: -
j_call: TRBJ2-5
v_call: TRBV7-3
cdr3_aa: CASSLIREETQYF
cdr3_nt: TGTGCCAGCAGCTTAATCAGGGAAGAGACCCAGTACTTC

clone_size: -
d_call: -
j_call: TRBJ1-2
v_call: TRBV5-8
cdr3_aa: CASSLVTGHYGYTF
cdr3_nt: TGTGCCAGCAGCTTGGTAACAGGGCACTATGGCTACACCTTC